This T cell receptor (beta chain) derives from a study of PD-L1 blockade in urothelial cancer. About the research overall: Males with urothelial cancer arising in the bladder constituted about 90% of the roughly 30 patients.

Time point specified: pretreatment peripheral blood. Urothelial carcinoma in patients was locally advanced or metastatic. Each patient gave between 1 and 8 samples of peripheral blood mononuclear cells, which were collected pretreatment and during treatment. Each PCR received spiked synthetic TCR analog templates. The repertoire was sequenced with immunoSEQ multiplex PCR; TCRdb's copy has only in-frame clones and lacks some. The data hold under 40,000 clones, with roughly 82% observed a single time. Source: PBMCs, taken around atezolizumab (anti-PD-L1) treatment. The TCR originated in a man aged 60 to 75 with urothelial cancer.

The CDR3 coding sequence is TGTGCCAGCAGGGGGGCCCCATGGGACAGGGGCATTGGGGAGCTGTTTTTT. This sequence encodes CASRGAPWDRGIGELFF. This sequence joins TRBV2 and TRBJ2-2; 10 nucleotides match TRBD1. From germline, CDR1 is SNHLY and CDR2 FYNNEI. V was pared by 6 bases and J by 8 bases, with 15 bases of the junction left unmatched. The length of the CDR3 is 17 residues.